This TCR beta chain appears in the sequencing data of a study of cytomegalovirus exposure and HLA in healthy donors. Concerning this clone itself: Its antigen is undetermined.

PCR was performed using 60 Vbeta and 13 Jbeta primers. Data came from immunoSEQ multiplex PCR; TCRdb stores just in-frame clones and leaves some out. The table lists around 57,000 clones, approximately 88% of them singletons. Study outcomes and limitations: Later findings reportedly placed an Asian-associated ancestry cluster below the roughly 700-donor mean for N-insertions. Rates of TCR association differed by HLA locus in a later analysis, with DRB1 highest and HLA-C lowest.

Germline loops: CDR1 SGHNT, CDR2 YYREEE (reference sequence). V was pared by 0 bases and J by 6 bases, with 13 bases between. CDR3 length: 15 amino acids. The TCR comes from a man under 40 in good health and CMV-seropositive. Sequencing used PBMCs. The genes are TRBV5-4 and TRBJ2-4, with D perhaps TRBD1 (6 bases). The CDR3 sequence: CASSLASGGGNIQYF. The CDR3 bases are TGTGCCAGCAGCTTGGCCTCTGGGGGCGGAAACATTCAGTACTTC.